The 32 T cell receptor beta chains listed next were all sequenced from one sample in a study of T cell repertoires in cytomegalovirus infection. MiXCR was run by TCRdb on the reads, yielding one entry per CDR3 protein. The sample carries hundreds of thousands of distinct CDR3 sequences, 30% to 40% recorded once. No antigens are known for them. Sequencing was performed on cultured PBMCs, taken from culture after CMV antigen stimulation. These receptors all stem from a human donor in good health (CMV status not recorded). Some clones in this sample may be carry-over from other donors' samples.

The sample holds many counts of this clonotype. V usage is TRBV7-6 and J usage is TRBJ1-1; D may be TRBD1 (5 bases). The germline gives CDR1 SGHVS, CDR2 FNYEAQ. The CDR3 length is 14 residues. Trimming took off 5 bases at V and 5 bases at J, with 15 bases between the two ends. In DNA form, the CDR3 reads TGTGCCAGCAGCCTTGGGGGGTGGGGAACTGAAGCTTTCTTT. This encodes CASSLGGWGTEAFF. Full variable domain (rest looked up from reference TRBV7-6 and TRBJ1-1): GAGVSQSPRYKVTKRGQDVALRCDPISGHVSLYWYRQALGQGPEFLTYFNYEAQQDKSGLPNDRFSAERPEGSISTLTIQRTEQRDSAMYRCASSLGGWGTEAFFGQGTRLTVV.

The V call is TRBV6-2 or TRBV6-3, the J call TRBJ2-6; tentative D call: TRBD2 (6 bases). Trimming stripped 8 bases from V and 0 bases from J, with 23 bases between. The CDR3 is made up of 19 amino acids. In germline, CDR1 is MNHEY, CDR2 SVGEGT. The CDR3 is CASGGTRRAGSSGANVLTF. In DNA form, the CDR3 reads TGTGCCAGCGGGGGAACACGGAGGGCTGGGAGCTCTGGGGCCAACGTCCTGACTTTC.

V usage is TRBV2 and J usage is TRBJ2-3, with D perhaps matching TRBD1 (5 bases). V was pared by 7 bases and J by 1 base, with 15 bases between. This CDR3 contains 15 residues. Germline V lookup: CDR1 SNHLY, CDR2 FYNNEI. The DNA for the CDR3 is TGTGCCAGCATACAGGACCGATCCGGCACAGATACGCAGTATTTT. Translated, it gives CASIQDRSGTDTQYF.

This chain connects TRBV5-4 to TRBJ2-1, with 9 bases matching TRBD2. This CDR3 has 15 amino acids. Looked up from germline, CDR1 is SGHNT and CDR2 is YYREEE (reference sequence). The V gene end was trimmed by 4 bases and the J gene end by 0 bases; junction bases not matched to a gene: 2. The CDR3 DNA is TGTGCCAGCAGCCGGACTAGCGACTCCTACAATGAGCAGTTCTTC. Encoded protein: CASSRTSDSYNEQFF.

The chain has TRBV11-2 and TRBJ2-7, with TRBD1 identical over 12 bases. J lost 7 bases, V lost 6 bases, and 10 bases had no gene match. This CDR3 is built from 15 residues. The germline V gene encodes CDR1 SGHAT and CDR2 FQNNGV. The CDR3 spells CASRAPGQGAREQYF. CDR3 sequence (DNA): TGTGCCAGCAGGGCACCGGGACAGGGGGCGCGGGAGCAGTACTTC.

This clonotype was observed a few times. This sequence joins TRBV28 and TRBJ1-1; D is undetermined. CDR1 is MDHEN and CDR2 is SYDVKM in the germline V gene. The CDR3 sequence is 18 residues long. Trimming pared 1 base from V and 0 bases from J, leaving 18 bases between. The CDR3 nucleotides are TGTGCCAGCAGTTTATTCCCAAAACAACTAAGAATGAACACTGAAGCTTTCTTT. It yields the protein CASSLFPKQLRMNTEAFF.

DNA for the CDR3: TGTGCCAGCGGTGGACTAGCGGGGGCCTGGGACGAGCAGTACTTC. Its protein is CASGGLAGAWDEQYF. The rearrangement joins TRBV2 to TRBJ2-7; TRBD2 agrees at 13 bases. With V trimmed by 8 bases and J by 5 bases, 9 bases remained unmatched. The germline V gene has CDR1 SNHLY and CDR2 FYNNEI. CDR3 size: 15 residues.

This clonotype has only a few counts. The V and J genes are TRBV20-1 and TRBJ2-2; 9 bases are shared with TRBD2. V was pared by 4 bases and J by 1 base, with 1 base of the junction left unmatched. Germline V gives CDR1 DFQATT, CDR2 SNEGSKA (reference sequence). This CDR3 is built from 14 residues. CDR3 in amino acids: CSANSGGNTGELFF. CDR3 in DNA: TGCAGTGCTAATAGCGGGGGGAACACCGGGGAGCTGTTTTTT.

This clonotype was counted ten times or more. V and J are TRBV7-8 and TRBJ1-2; D not certain. Germline V gives CDR1 SGHVS, CDR2 FQNEAQ. V was clipped by 2 bases and J by 6 bases, with 10 bases between them. This CDR3 comprises 13 residues. CDR3 region: CASSLRQEDGYTF. The CDR3 DNA is TGTGCCAGCAGCTTACGGCAGGAGGATGGCTACACCTTC.

The chain carries TRBV6-5 and TRBJ2-5; TRBD1 agrees at 10 bases. J was trimmed by 2 bases and V by 5 bases; bases with no gene match: 11. The CDR3 is 17 residues long. Germline V gene sequence: CDR1 MNHEY, CDR2 SVGAGI. CDR3 protein: CASSPGTGAGPQETQYF. As DNA, the CDR3 is TGTGCCAGCAGTCCCGGGACAGGGGCAGGGCCACAAGAGACCCAGTACTTC.

This clonotype was detected only a few times. The rearrangement links TRBV6-2 or TRBV6-3 to TRBJ2-1, with D possibly matching TRBD1 (7 bases). This CDR3 is built from 15 residues. CDR1 is MNHEY and CDR2 is SVGEGT in the germline V gene. V was cut by 7 bases and J by 5 bases, with 18 bases left in between. As DNA, the CDR3 is TGTGCCAGCACCTACCGCAGGGGGGTTAACAATGAGCAGTTCTTC. This codes for CASTYRRGVNNEQFF.

This clonotype showed up just a few times. The rearrangement joins TRBV2 to TRBJ2-5; 8 bases align to TRBD2. Germline V gene lookup returns CDR1 SNHLY and CDR2 FYNNEI. The CDR3 runs to 15 residues. V was pared by 4 bases and J by 4 bases, with 8 bases of the junction left unmatched. The CDR3: CASSGYRGGLETQYF. The CDR3, as DNA: TGTGCCAGCAGTGGTTACCGGGGGGGCCTAGAGACCCAGTACTTC. Variable domain in full (rest from reference TRBV2 and TRBJ2-5): EPEVTQTPSHQVTQMGQEVILRCVPISNHLYFYWYRQILGQKVEFLVSFYNNEISEKSEIFDDQFSVERPDGSNFTLKIRSTKLEDSAMYFCASSGYRGGLETQYFGPGTRLLVL.

V usage is TRBV2 and J usage is TRBJ1-1, with 8 bases identical to TRBD1. The V gene's germline CDR1 is SNHLY and CDR2 FYNNEI. V shed 10 bases, J shed 0 bases, and the junction held 7 bases outside the gene matches. The CDR3 has 14 residues. Here the CDR3 DNA reads TGTGCCACCAGGGGGCTGAACGTGAACACTGAAGCTTTCTTT. Translating gives CATRGLNVNTEAFF.

This clonotype came up many times. The V and J genes are TRBV7-2 and TRBJ2-3, with 12 bases identical to TRBD2. Germline V lookup: CDR1 SGHTA, CDR2 FQGNSA. This CDR3 is 16 amino acids long. The ends lost 7 bases at V and 4 bases at J; junction bases unmatched: 9. Here the CDR3 DNA reads TGTGCCAGCACCAGGCGACTAGCGGGAGCCGCAGATACGCAGTATTTT. Protein product: CASTRRLAGAADTQYF.

This clonotype has a handful of counts. The chain combines TRBV12-3 or TRBV12-4 with TRBJ2-5; 11 nucleotides line up with TRBD2. The trim removed 5 bases at V and 1 base at J, leaving 9 bases unmatched. The CDR3 has 17 residues. In DNA form, the CDR3 reads TGTGCCAGCAGTCGCTCCGGGACTAGCGGAATCCAAGAGACCCAGTACTTC. Residues: CASSRSGTSGIQETQYF.

This clonotype was seen more than once but under ten times. The J gene is TRBJ2-2, the V gene TRBV7-9; the D is unclear. The CDR3 sequence is 14 residues long. Germline V lookup: CDR1 SEHNR, CDR2 FQNEAQ (reference sequence). The V end was cut by 4 bases, the J end by 0 bases, with 6 bases between. The CDR3 DNA sequence: TGTGCCAGCAGCTCAGACGCGAACACCGGGGAGCTGTTTTTT. Residues: CASSSDANTGELFF. The full variable domain, completed using reference TRBV7-9 and TRBJ2-2, is DTGVSQNPRHKITKRGQNVTFRCDPISEHNRLYWYRQTLGQGPEFLTYFQNEAQLEKSRLLSDRFSAERPKGSFSTLEIQRTEQGDSAMYLCASSSDANTGELFFGEGSRLTVL.

CDR3 DNA sequence: TGCGCCAGCAGCGCCGGACTAGCGGGAGTTGAGCAGTTCTTC. Translating it yields CASSAGLAGVEQFF. The rearrangement links TRBV5-1 to TRBJ2-1, with 13 bases aligning to TRBD2. Germline lookup yields CDR1 SGHRS and CDR2 YFSETQ. V shed 4 bases and J 9 bases; nucleotides not matched to a gene: 4. There are 14 residues in the CDR3. The full variable domain, completed using reference TRBV5-1 and TRBJ2-1, is KAGVTQTPRYLIKTRGQQVTLSCSPISGHRSVSWYQQTPGQGLQFLFEYFSETQRNKGNFPGRFSGRQFSNSRSEMNVSTLELGDSALYLCASSAGLAGVEQFFGPGTRLTVL.

This clonotype was observed a handful of times. V is TRBV7-2 and J is TRBJ2-1; D is uncertain. The germline V gene encodes CDR1 SGHTA and CDR2 FQGNSA. V was trimmed by 3 bases and J by 8 bases, leaving 11 bases between them. The CDR3 runs 13 residues. The CDR3 bases are TGTGCCAGCAGCTTGGACCCCGGATATGAGCAGTTCTTC. It codes for CASSLDPGYEQFF.

This clonotype appeared a few times. The V and J genes are TRBV6-2 or TRBV6-3 and TRBJ2-3, with TRBD2 as a possible D gene (5 bases). This CDR3 comprises 14 residues. V lost 4 bases and J 6 bases, leaving 14 bases between the germline ends. Germline V gene sequence: CDR1 MNHEY, CDR2 SVGEGT. Here the CDR3 DNA reads TGTGCCAGCAGTTTAGCGTCCGCTTTGGATACGCAGTATTTT. This gives the protein CASSLASALDTQYF.

The rearrangement joins TRBV7-7 to TRBJ2-1; maybe TRBD1 (6 bases). The V end was cut by 3 bases, the J end by 9 bases, with 15 bases between. The germline V gene encodes CDR1 SSHAT and CDR2 FNYEAQ (reference sequence). This CDR3 contains 14 residues. The CDR3 DNA is TGTGCCAGCAGCTTCCGGGACAACCTTGCTGAGCAGTTCTTC. Its protein product is CASSFRDNLAEQFF.

This clonotype was observed a few times. The CDR3, as DNA: TGTGCCAGCAGCTTAAGGTGGAGCAATCAGCCCCAGCATTTT. It codes for CASSLRWSNQPQHF. This chain uses TRBV7-2 with TRBJ1-5; D gene ambiguous. The germline V and J ends were trimmed by 2 bases and 1 base, with 6 bases remaining between them. The germline gives CDR1 SGHTA, CDR2 FQGNSA. The CDR3 totals 14 residues.

The V gene is TRBV12-3 or TRBV12-4, the J gene TRBJ1-5, with TRBD1 as a possible D gene (6 bases). Trimming stripped 8 bases from V and 4 bases from J, with 15 bases between. CDR3 length: 14 amino acids. The CDR3 nucleotides read TGTGCCAGCTCACCAGGGGATATGAATCAGCCCCAGCATTTT. Amino acid sequence: CASSPGDMNQPQHF.

The chain employs TRBV28 and TRBJ2-2; D not resolved. Between the trimmed V and J ends, which lost 3 bases and 0 bases, there was a span of 5 bases. CDR3 size: 14 residues. The germline CDR1 and CDR2 sequences are MDHEN and SYDVKM. CDR3 DNA sequence: TGTGCCAGCAGTTTCCAGCCGAACACCGGGGAGCTGTTTTTT. Protein sequence: CASSFQPNTGELFF.

The CDR3 nucleotides are TGTGCCAGCAGCGTAGTTAGCGGGGTGAACACCGGGGAGCTGTTTTTT. It codes for CASSVVSGVNTGELFF. The gene calls are TRBV7-6 and TRBJ2-2; 8 bases align to TRBD2. This CDR3 region has 16 residues. Trimming cost V 5 bases and J 1 base; bases outside gene matches: 6. Germline lookup yields CDR1 SGHVS and CDR2 FNYEAQ.

The chain recombines TRBV6-2 or TRBV6-3 with TRBJ2-1, with 10 nucleotides matching TRBD2. CDR1 is MNHEY and CDR2 is SVGEGT in the germline V gene. There are 15 residues in the CDR3. V lost 6 bases to trimming and J lost 5 bases; unmatched junction nucleotides: 7. In DNA, the CDR3 is TGTGCCAGCAGCCCTAGCGGGAGTGGGAACAATGAGCAGTTCTTC. Its protein product is CASSPSGSGNNEQFF.

The chain uses TRBV5-5 and TRBJ1-1, with TRBD1 identical over 8 bases. Looked up from germline, CDR1 is SGHKS and CDR2 is YYEKEE (reference sequence). J gave up 0 bases and V 4 bases, and 2 bases lay outside the gene matches. This CDR3 has 14 residues. The CDR3 loop is CASSVDRVNTEAFF. CDR3 DNA sequence: TGTGCCAGCAGCGTGGACAGGGTGAACACTGAAGCTTTCTTT. The variable domain in full, with the rest retrieved from reference TRBV5-5 and TRBJ1-1, is DAGVTQSPTHLIKTRGQQVTLRCSPISGHKSVSWYQQVLGQGPQFIFQYYEKEERGRGNFPDRFSARQFPNYSSELNVNALLLGDSALYLCASSVDRVNTEAFFGQGTRLTVV.

A few counts support this clonotype. The genes are TRBV2 and TRBJ2-1; D remains unclear. The V end was cut by 7 bases, the J end by 3 bases, with 4 bases between. The CDR3 covers 11 residues. Looked up from germline, CDR1 is SNHLY and CDR2 is FYNNEI. The CDR3: CASKDYNEQFF. The CDR3 region has the DNA TGTGCCAGCAAGGACTACAATGAGCAGTTCTTC.

The chain couples TRBV10-3 to TRBJ2-7; D remains unclear. Trimming left V 10 bases short and J 0 bases short, with 16 bases between. Germline V CDR1 and CDR2: ENHRY, SYGVKD. The CDR3 has 14 residues. The CDR3 loop reads CATYTPASSYEQYF. The CDR3 DNA reads TGTGCCACCTATACTCCGGCCAGCTCCTACGAGCAGTACTTC.

V is TRBV7-2 and J is TRBJ2-1; TRBD2 is a possible D gene (5 bases). This CDR3 contains 12 residues. V was trimmed by 5 bases and J by 15 bases, leaving 17 bases between them. The germline V gene encodes CDR1 SGHTA and CDR2 FQGNSA. CDR3 protein: CASSPDWLAGFF. CDR3 DNA sequence: TGTGCCAGCAGCCCAGATTGGCTTGCGGGGTTCTTC.

The rearrangement joins TRBV10-3 to TRBJ2-2; 10 nucleotides align to TRBD2. The CDR3 has 14 amino acids. The germline V gene encodes CDR1 ENHRY and CDR2 SYGVKD. J lost 4 bases, V lost 7 bases, and 3 bases had no gene match. This CDR3 reads CAIMSGRATGELFF. The CDR3 DNA reads TGTGCCATCATGAGCGGGAGGGCCACCGGGGAGCTGTTTTTT.

This clonotype was observed at least ten times. The V and J genes are TRBV7-9 and TRBJ1-5; 8 nucleotides agree with TRBD1. The CDR3 spans 15 residues. With 5 bases clipped from V and 0 bases from J, the junction kept 3 bases outside the gene matches. Germline CDR1 SEHNR, CDR2 FQNEAQ (reference sequence). CDR3 sequence (DNA): TGTGCCAGCAGCCGGACAGGGAATAGCAATCAGCCCCAGCATTTT. It specifies CASSRTGNSNQPQHF. Filled out from reference TRBV7-9 and TRBJ1-5, the complete variable domain reads DTGVSQNPRHKITKRGQNVTFRCDPISEHNRLYWYRQTLGQGPEFLTYFQNEAQLEKSRLLSDRFSAERPKGSFSTLEIQRTEQGDSAMYLCASSRTGNSNQPQHFGDGTRLSIL.

The CDR3 coding sequence is TGTGCCAGCAGCTCTCCCGGGACAAACAAATACAATGAGCAGTTCTTC. Translation gives CASSSPGTNKYNEQFF. The chain has TRBV11-2 and TRBJ2-1; a possible D gene is TRBD1 (6 bases). The CDR3 runs 16 residues. Trimming stripped 4 bases from V and 4 bases from J, with 17 bases between. The germline V gene has CDR1 SGHAT and CDR2 FQNNGV.